This passage covers 7 T cell receptor beta chains from one sample sequenced in a study of shared clonotypes between healthy human individuals. Libraries were prepared by immunoSEQ multiplex PCR; TCRdb keeps only in-frame clonotypes and omits some of them. The sample contains 2 million to 3 million clones, 93% of which appear only once. The source material was naive CD4+ T cells from PBMCs. Subset in this sample: CD45RA+ positively selected. The receptors were gathered from a man younger than 35 in good health. Some clones in this sample may be carry-over from other donors' samples.

This rearrangement joins TRBV28 to TRBJ2-3, with D unresolved. CDR1 is MDHEN, CDR2 SYDVKM, per germline. The V end was cut by 1 base, the J end by 2 bases, with 7 bases between. The CDR3 runs to 14 residues. The CDR3 DNA sequence: TGTGCCAGCAGTTTATATAGCCTCACAGATACGCAGTATTTT. Translating it yields CASSLYSLTDTQYF.

The chain is built from TRBV19 and TRBJ1-2; D gene uncertain. The CDR3 length is 11 residues. In germline, CDR1 is LNHDA, CDR2 SQIVND (reference sequence). CDR3 region: CCSTDLYGYTF. CDR3 bases: TGTTGTTCCACGGACCTCTATGGCTACACCTTC.

The chain carries TRBV5-1 and TRBJ2-7, with 10 bases matching TRBD2. This CDR3 comprises 16 residues. Germline V gives CDR1 SGHRS, CDR2 YFSETQ. The V and J ends lost 4 bases and 4 bases, in that order; junction bases with no gene match: 11. For the CDR3, the DNA is TGCGCCAGCAGCGCCGGATCTAGCGGGAGTTTGTACGAGCAGTACTTC. It translates to CASSAGSSGSLYEQYF.

The chain couples TRBV9 to TRBJ2-2; 8 bases are a match to TRBD2. CDR1 and CDR2 from the germline V gene are SGDLS and YYNGEE. The CDR3 contains 15 residues. V trimming: 3 bases; J trimming: 4 bases; junction bases outside the gene matches: 5. CDR3 nucleotides: TGTGCCAGCAGCGAAGGACTAGCAGGCACCGGGGAGCTGTTTTTT. It specifies CASSEGLAGTGELFF. The variable domain in full, with the rest retrieved from reference TRBV9 and TRBJ2-2, is DSGVTQTPKHLITATGQRVTLRCSPRSGDLSVYWYQQSLDQGLQFLIQYYNGEERAKGNILERFSAQQFPDLHSELNLSSLELGDSALYFCASSEGLAGTGELFFGEGSRLTVL.

The rearrangement joins TRBV20-1 to TRBJ1-2; 8 bases are shared with TRBD1. V was clipped by 5 bases and J by 5 bases; unmatched bases: 1. The CDR3 covers 11 residues. Looked up from germline, CDR1 is DFQATT and CDR2 is SNEGSKA (reference sequence). The CDR3 DNA follows: TGCAGTGCTGGACAGGGTTATGGCTACACCTTC. Amino acids: CSAGQGYGYTF.

V usage is TRBV27 and J usage is TRBJ2-5; no clear D. The CDR3 has 14 residues. Trimming took off 5 bases at V and 0 bases at J, with 10 bases between the two ends. Per germline, CDR1 MNHEY and CDR2 SMNVEV (reference sequence). The CDR3 protein is CASSKTAHQETQYF. CDR3 DNA sequence: TGTGCCAGCAGTAAGACCGCCCACCAAGAGACCCAGTACTTC.

In regard to this clone: Other DNA variants within this sample encode the same CDR3. The V and J genes are TRBV7-3 and TRBJ2-3, with D perhaps matching TRBD2 (6 bases). V lost 2 bases, J lost 2 bases, and 8 bases lay in between. The length of the CDR3 is 14 residues. Germline CDR1 and CDR2: SGHTA and FQGTGA. CDR3 nucleotide sequence: TGTGCCAGCAGCTTAGCGGGATCCACAGATACGCAGTATTTT. It is translated as CASSLAGSTDTQYF.